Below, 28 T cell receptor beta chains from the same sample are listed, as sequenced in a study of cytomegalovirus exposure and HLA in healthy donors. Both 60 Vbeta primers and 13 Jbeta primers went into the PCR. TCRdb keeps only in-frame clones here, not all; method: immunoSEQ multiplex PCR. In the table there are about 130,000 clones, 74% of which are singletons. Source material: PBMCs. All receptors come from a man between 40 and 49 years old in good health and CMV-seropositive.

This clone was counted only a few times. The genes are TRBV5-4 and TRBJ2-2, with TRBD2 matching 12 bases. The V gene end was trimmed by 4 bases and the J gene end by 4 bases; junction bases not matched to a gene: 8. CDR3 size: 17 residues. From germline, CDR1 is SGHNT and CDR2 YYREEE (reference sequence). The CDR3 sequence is CASSHPGLAGITGELFF. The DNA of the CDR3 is TGTGCCAGCAGCCACCCCGGACTAGCGGGAATCACCGGGGAGCTGTTTTTT.

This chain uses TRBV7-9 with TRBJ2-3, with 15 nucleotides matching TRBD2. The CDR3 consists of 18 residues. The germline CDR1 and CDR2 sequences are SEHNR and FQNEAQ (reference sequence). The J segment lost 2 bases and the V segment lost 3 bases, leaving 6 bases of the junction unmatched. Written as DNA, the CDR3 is TGTGCCAGCAGCTTTAGTGGACTAGCGGGGGGGCCCACAGATACGCAGTATTTT. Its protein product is CASSFSGLAGGPTDTQYF.

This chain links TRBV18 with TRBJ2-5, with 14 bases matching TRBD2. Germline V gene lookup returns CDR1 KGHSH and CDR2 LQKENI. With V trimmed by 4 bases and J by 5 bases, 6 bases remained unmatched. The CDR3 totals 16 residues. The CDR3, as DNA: TGTGCCAGCTCACAGGGACTAGCGGGAGTGTCGGAGACCCAGTACTTC. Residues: CASSQGLAGVSETQYF.

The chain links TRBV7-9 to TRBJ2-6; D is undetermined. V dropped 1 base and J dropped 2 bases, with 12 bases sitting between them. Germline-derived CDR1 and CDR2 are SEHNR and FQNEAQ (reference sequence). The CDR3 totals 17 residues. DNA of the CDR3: TGTGCCAGCAGCTTAGGTATCACAGACCCTGGGGCCAACGTCCTGACTTTC. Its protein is CASSLGITDPGANVLTF.

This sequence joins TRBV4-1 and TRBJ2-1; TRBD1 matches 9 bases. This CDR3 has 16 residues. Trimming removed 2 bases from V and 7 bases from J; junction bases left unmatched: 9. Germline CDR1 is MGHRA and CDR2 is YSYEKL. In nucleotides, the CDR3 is TGCGCCAGCAGCCAATTGTTACAGGGGGCTCGTAATGAGCAGTTCTTC. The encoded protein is CASSQLLQGARNEQFF.

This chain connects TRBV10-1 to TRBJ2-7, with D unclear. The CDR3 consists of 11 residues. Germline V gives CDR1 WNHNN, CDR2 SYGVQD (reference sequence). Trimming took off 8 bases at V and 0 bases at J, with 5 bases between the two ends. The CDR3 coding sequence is TGCGCCAGCTCGAGCTCCTACGAGCAGTACTTC. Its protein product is CASSSSYEQYF.

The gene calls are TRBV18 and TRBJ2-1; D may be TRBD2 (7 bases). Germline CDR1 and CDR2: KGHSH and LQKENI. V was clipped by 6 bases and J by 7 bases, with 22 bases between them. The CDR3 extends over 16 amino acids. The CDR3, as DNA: TGTGCCAGCTCCCCCTCGAGGGGGGGCTCTGGGAATGAGCAGTTCTTC. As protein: CASSPSRGGSGNEQFF.

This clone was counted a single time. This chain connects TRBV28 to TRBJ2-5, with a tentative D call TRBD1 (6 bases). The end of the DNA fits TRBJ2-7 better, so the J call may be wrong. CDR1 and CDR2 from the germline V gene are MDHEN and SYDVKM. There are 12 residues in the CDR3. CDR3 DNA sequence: TGTGCCAGCAGTTCATTCAGGGGCGAGCAGTACTTC. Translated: CASSSFRGEQYF.

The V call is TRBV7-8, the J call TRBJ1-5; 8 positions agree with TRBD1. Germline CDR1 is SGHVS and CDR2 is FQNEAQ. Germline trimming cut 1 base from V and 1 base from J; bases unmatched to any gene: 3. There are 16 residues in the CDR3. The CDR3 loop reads CASSLEGQGSNQPQHF. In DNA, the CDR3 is TGTGCCAGCAGCTTAGAAGGACAGGGAAGCAATCAGCCCCAGCATTTT.

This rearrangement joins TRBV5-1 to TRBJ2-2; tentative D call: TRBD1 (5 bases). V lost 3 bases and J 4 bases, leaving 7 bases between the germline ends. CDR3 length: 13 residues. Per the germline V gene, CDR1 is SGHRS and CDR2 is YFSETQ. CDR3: CASSWGSTGELFF. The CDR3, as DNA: TGCGCCAGCAGCTGGGGCAGCACCGGGGAGCTGTTTTTT.

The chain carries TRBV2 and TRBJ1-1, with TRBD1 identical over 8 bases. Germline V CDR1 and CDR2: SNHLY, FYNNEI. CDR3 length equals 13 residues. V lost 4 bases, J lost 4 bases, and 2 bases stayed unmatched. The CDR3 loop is CASSAGQVTEAFF. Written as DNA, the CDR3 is TGTGCCAGCAGTGCGGGACAGGTCACTGAAGCTTTCTTT.

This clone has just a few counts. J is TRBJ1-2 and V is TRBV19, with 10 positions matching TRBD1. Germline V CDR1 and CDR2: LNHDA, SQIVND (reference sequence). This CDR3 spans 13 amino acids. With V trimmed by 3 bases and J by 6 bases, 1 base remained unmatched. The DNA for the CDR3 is TGTGCCAGTAGTATGACAGGGGGCAATGGCTACACCTTC. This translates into CASSMTGGNGYTF.

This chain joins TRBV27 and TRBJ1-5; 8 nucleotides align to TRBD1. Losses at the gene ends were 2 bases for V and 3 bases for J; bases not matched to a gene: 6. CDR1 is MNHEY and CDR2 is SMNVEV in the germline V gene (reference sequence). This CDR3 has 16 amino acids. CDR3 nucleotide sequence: TGTGCCAGCAGTTTAGTCTGGACAGGGCCCAATCAGCCCCAGCATTTT. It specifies CASSLVWTGPNQPQHF.

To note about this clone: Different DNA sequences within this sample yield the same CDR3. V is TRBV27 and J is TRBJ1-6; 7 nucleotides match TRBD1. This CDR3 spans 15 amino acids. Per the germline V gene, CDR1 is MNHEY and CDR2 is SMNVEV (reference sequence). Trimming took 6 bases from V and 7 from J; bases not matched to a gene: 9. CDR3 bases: TGTGCCAGCAGCCGCCCGGGACAGTCCAATTCACCCCTCCACTTT. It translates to CASSRPGQSNSPLHF.

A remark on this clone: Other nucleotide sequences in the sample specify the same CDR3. The CDR3 protein is CASSPLPTYEQYF. CDR3 coding DNA: TGTGCCAGCAGTCCTCTACCCACCTACGAGCAGTACTTC. The V gene is TRBV28, the J gene TRBJ2-7; unclear D gene. Trimming stripped 5 bases from V and 2 bases from J, with 10 bases between. Germline V gene data show CDR1 as MDHEN and CDR2 as SYDVKM. The CDR3 is 13 amino acids.

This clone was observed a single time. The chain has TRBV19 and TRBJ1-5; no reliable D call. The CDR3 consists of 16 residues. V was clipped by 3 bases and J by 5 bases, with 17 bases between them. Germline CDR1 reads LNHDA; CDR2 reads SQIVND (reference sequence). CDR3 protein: CASSITPWPRDQPQHF. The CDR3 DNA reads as TGTGCCAGTAGTATCACCCCATGGCCACGGGATCAGCCCCAGCATTTT.

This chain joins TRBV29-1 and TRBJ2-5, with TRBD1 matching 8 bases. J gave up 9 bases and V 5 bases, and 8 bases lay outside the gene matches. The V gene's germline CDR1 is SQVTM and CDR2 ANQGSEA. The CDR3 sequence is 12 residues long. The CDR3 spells CSVLQGAKAQYF. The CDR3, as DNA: TGCAGCGTTCTTCAGGGGGCTAAGGCCCAGTACTTC.

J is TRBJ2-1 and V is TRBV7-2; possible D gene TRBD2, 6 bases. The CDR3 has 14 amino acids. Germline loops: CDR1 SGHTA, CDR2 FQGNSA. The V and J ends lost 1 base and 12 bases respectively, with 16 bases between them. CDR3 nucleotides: TGTGCCAGCAGCTTAGAGGGACTTCTGTTTGCGCAGTTCTTC. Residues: CASSLEGLLFAQFF.

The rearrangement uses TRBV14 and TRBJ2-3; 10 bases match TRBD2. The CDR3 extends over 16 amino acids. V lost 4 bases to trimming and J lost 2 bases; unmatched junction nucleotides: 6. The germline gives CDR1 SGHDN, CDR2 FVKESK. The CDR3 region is CASSPIGLAVTDTQYF. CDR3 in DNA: TGTGCCAGCAGCCCAATCGGACTAGCGGTCACAGATACGCAGTATTTT.

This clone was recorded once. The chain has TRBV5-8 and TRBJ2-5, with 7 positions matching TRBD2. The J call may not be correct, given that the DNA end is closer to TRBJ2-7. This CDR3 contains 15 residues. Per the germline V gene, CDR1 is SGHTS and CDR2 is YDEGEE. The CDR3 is CASSFGGLSALEQYF. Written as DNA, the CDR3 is TGTGCCAGCAGCTTTGGGGGACTATCAGCTCTCGAGCAGTACTTC.

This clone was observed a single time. CDR3 nucleotides: TGTGCCAGCAGCCCGTTTGGGACTAGCGGCGCCCAAGAGACCCAGTACTTC. Protein: CASSPFGTSGAQETQYF. V gene TRBV5-6 combines with J gene TRBJ2-5; 11 positions agree with TRBD2. The length of the CDR3 is 17 residues. V was clipped by 4 bases and J by 1 base; unmatched bases: 9. Germline V gene lookup returns CDR1 SGHDT and CDR2 YYEEEE.

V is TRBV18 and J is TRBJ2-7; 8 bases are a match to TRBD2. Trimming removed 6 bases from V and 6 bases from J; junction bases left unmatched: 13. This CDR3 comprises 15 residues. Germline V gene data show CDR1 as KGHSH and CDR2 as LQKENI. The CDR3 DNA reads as TGTGCCAGCTCCTCCAGCGGGGCGGGAGGCCTCGAGCAGTACTTC. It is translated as CASSSSGAGGLEQYF.

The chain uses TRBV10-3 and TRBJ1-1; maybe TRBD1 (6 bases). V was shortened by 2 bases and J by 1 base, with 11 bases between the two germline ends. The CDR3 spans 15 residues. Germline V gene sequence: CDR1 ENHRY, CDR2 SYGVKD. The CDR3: CAISEMGTSNTEAFF. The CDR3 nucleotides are TGTGCCATCAGTGAGATGGGGACATCGAACACTGAAGCTTTCTTT.

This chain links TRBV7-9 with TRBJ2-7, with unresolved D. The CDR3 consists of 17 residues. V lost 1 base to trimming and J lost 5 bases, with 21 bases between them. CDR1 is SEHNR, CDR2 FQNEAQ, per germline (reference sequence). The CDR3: CASSLVGFLQSIDEQYF. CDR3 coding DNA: TGTGCCAGCAGCTTAGTTGGTTTTCTACAGTCGATCGACGAGCAGTACTTC.

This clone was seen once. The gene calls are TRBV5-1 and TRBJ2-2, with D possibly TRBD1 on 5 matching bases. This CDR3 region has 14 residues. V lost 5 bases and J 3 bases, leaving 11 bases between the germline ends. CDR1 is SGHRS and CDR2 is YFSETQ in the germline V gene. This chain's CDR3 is CASSFRGDTGELFF. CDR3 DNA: TGCGCCAGCAGTTTTAGGGGTGACACCGGGGAGCTGTTTTTT.

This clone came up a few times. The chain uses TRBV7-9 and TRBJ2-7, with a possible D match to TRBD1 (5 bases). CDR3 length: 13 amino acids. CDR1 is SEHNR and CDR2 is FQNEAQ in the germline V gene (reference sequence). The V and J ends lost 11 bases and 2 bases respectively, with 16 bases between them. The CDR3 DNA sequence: TGTGCCTGGGGTAGGGGCTTAACCTACGAGCAGTACTTC. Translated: CAWGRGLTYEQYF. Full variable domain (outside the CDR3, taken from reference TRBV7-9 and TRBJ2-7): DTGVSQNPRHKITKRGQNVTFRCDPISEHNRLYWYRQTLGQGPEFLTYFQNEAQLEKSRLLSDRFSAERPKGSFSTLEIQRTEQGDSAMYLCAWGRGLTYEQYFGPGTRLTVT.

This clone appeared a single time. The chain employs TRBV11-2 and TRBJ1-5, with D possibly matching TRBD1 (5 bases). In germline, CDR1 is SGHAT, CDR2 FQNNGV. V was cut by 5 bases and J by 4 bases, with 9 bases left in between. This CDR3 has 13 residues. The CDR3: CASSPGGNQPQHF. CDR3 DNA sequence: TGTGCCAGCAGCCCCGGGGGAAATCAGCCCCAGCATTTT.

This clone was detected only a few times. The CDR3 spells CASSAARRSNQPQHF. The CDR3 region has the DNA TGTGCCAGCAGCGCCGCCAGGAGGAGCAATCAGCCCCAGCATTTT. This rearrangement joins TRBV27 to TRBJ1-5, with D unresolved. Germline V gives CDR1 MNHEY, CDR2 SMNVEV (reference sequence). CDR3 size: 15 residues. Trimming stripped 6 bases from V and 1 base from J, with 13 bases between.